The 25 T cell receptor beta chains given below trace back to one sample, sequenced in a study of CXCR3-negative and CXCR3-positive naive CD8 T cells. Whole-study findings and limits: The TRB CDR3s that CXCR3-positive naive cells carried were more hydrophobic than those of CXCR3-negative naive cells.

UMI-labeled 5' RACE yielded the TRB cDNA libraries. TCRdb reprocessed the 5' RACE reads, with one entry per CDR3 protein and no DNA. In all, the sample yields thousands of distinct CDR3 sequences. These receptors have no known antigen. The specimen sequenced was naive CXCR3+ CD8+ T cells from blood. The subset is: CD45RO-CCR7+CD27+CD95- naive CD8+ T cells expressing CXCR3 (TNR3+). The receptors shown here come from a human donor in good health. Some clones in this sample may be carry-over from other donors' samples.

The J gene is TRBJ1-1, the V gene TRBV19; no DNA is available, so the TRBD1 call from TCRdb remains unchecked. Germline-derived CDR1 and CDR2 are LNHDA and SQIVND (reference sequence). The CDR3 spans 11 residues. CDR3 protein: CASSTGLEAFF.

This clonotype is medium-sized by frequency. V usage is TRBV7-8 and J usage is TRBJ1-1; no DNA is available, so the TRBD1 call from TCRdb remains unchecked. Germline V gene data show CDR1 as SGHVS and CDR2 as FQNEAQ. This CDR3 has 13 residues. This chain's CDR3 is CASSWTGITEAFF.

This clonotype is classed as medium-sized by frequency. The chain carries TRBV27 and TRBJ2-1; TCRdb indicates TRBD1, and absent DNA this call remains unverified. Per the germline V gene, CDR1 is MNHEY and CDR2 is SMNVEV (reference sequence). CDR3 length: 12 amino acids. The CDR3 loop reads CASSPQGNEQFF.

This clonotype is labeled large based on frequency. This chain links TRBV10-3 with TRBJ1-6; TCRdb names TRBD1, which stays unverified in the absence of DNA. Germline assignment: CDR1 ENHRY and CDR2 SYGVKD. This CDR3 has 17 residues. This CDR3 is CAISESGAGVYNSPLHF.

This clonotype is deemed large by its frequency. The chain combines TRBV4-1 with TRBJ2-2; TCRdb's D call, TRBD2, is unchecked because there is no DNA. CDR1 MGHRA and CDR2 YSYEKL come from the germline V gene. CDR3 length: 15 residues. The chain's CDR3 is CASSPGLAYTGELFF.

This clonotype registers medium-sized by frequency. The CDR3 loop reads CSAGPANDVNTEAFF. The chain carries TRBV29-1 and TRBJ1-1. The germline V gene has CDR1 SQVTM and CDR2 ANQGSEA. This CDR3 contains 15 residues.

This clonotype registers medium-sized by frequency. The gene calls are TRBV7-2 and TRBJ1-1; the D gene TCRdb calls, TRBD1, cannot be checked with no DNA. CDR3 size: 19 residues. Germline V gives CDR1 SGHTA, CDR2 FQGNSA. CDR3 in amino acids: CASSLVEYWDRGNSTEAFF.

According to its frequency, this clonotype is medium-sized. The chain is built from TRBV7-6 and TRBJ2-3; TCRdb's D call, TRBD1, is unchecked because there is no DNA. CDR3 size: 13 residues. The germline V gene encodes CDR1 SGHVS and CDR2 FNYEAQ. CDR3 amino acids: CASSFGGADTQYF.

In terms of frequency, this clonotype is medium-sized. J is TRBJ1-1 and V is TRBV18; checking the TCRdb D call of TRBD1 is not possible without DNA. This CDR3 has 15 amino acids. Germline CDR1 and CDR2: KGHSH and LQKENI. CDR3 in amino acids: CASSPPGALNTEAFF.

By frequency, this clonotype registers medium-sized. This chain connects TRBV5-1 to TRBJ1-1; TCRdb reports TRBD1, a call that lacks DNA to check it against. Germline V gene lookup returns CDR1 SGHRS and CDR2 YFSETQ. The CDR3 has 14 residues. This chain's CDR3 is CASSVGTDNTEAFF. The full variable domain, rest sourced from reference TRBV5-1 and TRBJ1-1, is KAGVTQTPRYLIKTRGQQVTLSCSPISGHRSVSWYQQTPGQGLQFLFEYFSETQRNKGNFPGRFSGRQFSNSRSEMNVSTLELGDSALYLCASSVGTDNTEAFFGQGTRLTVV.

The V gene is TRBV20-1, the J gene TRBJ1-6. Germline loops: CDR1 DFQATT, CDR2 SNEGSKA (reference sequence). The CDR3 consists of 15 residues. The CDR3 is CSARDRGQNYSPLHF.

This clonotype ranks as medium-sized in terms of frequency. The chain combines TRBV27 with TRBJ2-3; the D call of TRBD1 rests on TCRdb alone, since no DNA is present to check it. This CDR3 has 14 residues. Germline CDR1 is MNHEY and CDR2 is SMNVEV (reference sequence). The chain's CDR3 is CASSLSPQSDTQYF.

By frequency, this clonotype is medium-sized. The CDR3 loop is CASSFGYISTDTQYF. This rearrangement joins TRBV7-2 to TRBJ2-3. Per germline, CDR1 SGHTA and CDR2 FQGNSA. CDR3 length: 15 residues. Full variable domain (outside the CDR3, taken from reference TRBV7-2 and TRBJ2-3): GAGVSQSPSNKVTEKGKDVELRCDPISGHTALYWYRQSLGQGLEFLIYFQGNSAPDKSGLPSDRFSAERTGGSVSTLTIQRTQQEDSAVYLCASSFGYISTDTQYFGPGTRLTVL.

The rearrangement uses TRBV29-1 and TRBJ2-2; the D call of TRBD1 rests on TCRdb alone, since no DNA is present to check it. CDR3 length equals 13 residues. Per germline, CDR1 SQVTM and CDR2 ANQGSEA. The CDR3 spells CSVDTPGTGELFF.

The chain uses TRBV29-1 and TRBJ2-5; TCRdb picks TRBD2, but there is no DNA to check that call. CDR3 size: 12 residues. Germline assignment: CDR1 SQVTM and CDR2 ANQGSEA. The chain's CDR3 is CSVLGLQETQYF.

This clonotype is classed as large by frequency. The gene calls are TRBV7-3 and TRBJ2-1; the D call from TCRdb, TRBD1, cannot be confirmed without DNA. This CDR3 comprises 15 residues. Germline V gene sequence: CDR1 SGHTA, CDR2 FQGTGA. CDR3 sequence: CASSPGGTGFDEQFF.

The chain has TRBV29-1 and TRBJ2-1. The germline gives CDR1 SQVTM, CDR2 ANQGSEA. The CDR3 is 14 amino acids. This chain's CDR3 is CSVTDRRTSTEQFF.

The chain carries TRBV11-2 and TRBJ2-1. This CDR3 region has 16 residues. In germline, CDR1 is SGHAT, CDR2 FQNNGV. CDR3 loop: CASSLGPNNPYNEQFF.

The chain combines TRBV29-1 with TRBJ1-2; the TRBD1 assignment by TCRdb is unverifiable without DNA. The germline CDR1 and CDR2 sequences are SQVTM and ANQGSEA. The CDR3 is 13 residues long. The CDR3 reads CSVEDRGGYGYTF.

Frequency places this clonotype as medium-sized. This sequence joins TRBV7-9 and TRBJ2-4; TCRdb proposes TRBD2, but this gene call is untestable without DNA. Germline CDR1 is SEHNR and CDR2 is FQNEAQ (reference sequence). The CDR3 runs to 14 residues. Here the CDR3 reads CASTWGGSKNIQYF. Together with reference TRBV7-9 and TRBJ2-4, the CDR3 gives the full variable domain: DTGVSQNPRHKITKRGQNVTFRCDPISEHNRLYWYRQTLGQGPEFLTYFQNEAQLEKSRLLSDRFSAERPKGSFSTLEIQRTEQGDSAMYLCASTWGGSKNIQYFGAGTRLSVL.

CDR3 in amino acids: CASRLPGQNNEQFF. V is TRBV27 and J is TRBJ2-1; the TRBD1 assignment by TCRdb is unverifiable without DNA. Germline V lookup: CDR1 MNHEY, CDR2 SMNVEV (reference sequence). This CDR3 comprises 14 residues.

Measured by frequency, this clonotype is large (0.1 to 1%). The V and J genes are TRBV28 and TRBJ2-7; TCRdb proposes TRBD1, but this gene call is untestable without DNA. The CDR3 sequence is 14 residues long. In germline, CDR1 is MDHEN, CDR2 SYDVKM. The CDR3 region is CASTDRLKSYEQYF.

This clonotype is classed as medium-sized by frequency. The V call is TRBV29-1, the J call TRBJ2-1. Germline values: CDR1 SQVTM, CDR2 ANQGSEA. CDR3 size: 11 residues. CDR3 in amino acids: CSVGFNNEQFF.

Frequency places this clonotype as medium-sized. The V and J genes are TRBV6-6 and TRBJ2-7; the D gene TCRdb calls, TRBD1, cannot be checked with no DNA. Germline CDR1 and CDR2: MNHNY and SVGAGI (reference sequence). The CDR3 runs to 17 residues. The CDR3 here is CASSYSQLDSSGYEQYF.

The gene calls are TRBV3-1 and TRBJ1-2. The germline V gene has CDR1 LGHDT and CDR2 YNNKEL (reference sequence). The CDR3 extends over 16 amino acids. The CDR3 is CASSQDPEGTFYGYTF.